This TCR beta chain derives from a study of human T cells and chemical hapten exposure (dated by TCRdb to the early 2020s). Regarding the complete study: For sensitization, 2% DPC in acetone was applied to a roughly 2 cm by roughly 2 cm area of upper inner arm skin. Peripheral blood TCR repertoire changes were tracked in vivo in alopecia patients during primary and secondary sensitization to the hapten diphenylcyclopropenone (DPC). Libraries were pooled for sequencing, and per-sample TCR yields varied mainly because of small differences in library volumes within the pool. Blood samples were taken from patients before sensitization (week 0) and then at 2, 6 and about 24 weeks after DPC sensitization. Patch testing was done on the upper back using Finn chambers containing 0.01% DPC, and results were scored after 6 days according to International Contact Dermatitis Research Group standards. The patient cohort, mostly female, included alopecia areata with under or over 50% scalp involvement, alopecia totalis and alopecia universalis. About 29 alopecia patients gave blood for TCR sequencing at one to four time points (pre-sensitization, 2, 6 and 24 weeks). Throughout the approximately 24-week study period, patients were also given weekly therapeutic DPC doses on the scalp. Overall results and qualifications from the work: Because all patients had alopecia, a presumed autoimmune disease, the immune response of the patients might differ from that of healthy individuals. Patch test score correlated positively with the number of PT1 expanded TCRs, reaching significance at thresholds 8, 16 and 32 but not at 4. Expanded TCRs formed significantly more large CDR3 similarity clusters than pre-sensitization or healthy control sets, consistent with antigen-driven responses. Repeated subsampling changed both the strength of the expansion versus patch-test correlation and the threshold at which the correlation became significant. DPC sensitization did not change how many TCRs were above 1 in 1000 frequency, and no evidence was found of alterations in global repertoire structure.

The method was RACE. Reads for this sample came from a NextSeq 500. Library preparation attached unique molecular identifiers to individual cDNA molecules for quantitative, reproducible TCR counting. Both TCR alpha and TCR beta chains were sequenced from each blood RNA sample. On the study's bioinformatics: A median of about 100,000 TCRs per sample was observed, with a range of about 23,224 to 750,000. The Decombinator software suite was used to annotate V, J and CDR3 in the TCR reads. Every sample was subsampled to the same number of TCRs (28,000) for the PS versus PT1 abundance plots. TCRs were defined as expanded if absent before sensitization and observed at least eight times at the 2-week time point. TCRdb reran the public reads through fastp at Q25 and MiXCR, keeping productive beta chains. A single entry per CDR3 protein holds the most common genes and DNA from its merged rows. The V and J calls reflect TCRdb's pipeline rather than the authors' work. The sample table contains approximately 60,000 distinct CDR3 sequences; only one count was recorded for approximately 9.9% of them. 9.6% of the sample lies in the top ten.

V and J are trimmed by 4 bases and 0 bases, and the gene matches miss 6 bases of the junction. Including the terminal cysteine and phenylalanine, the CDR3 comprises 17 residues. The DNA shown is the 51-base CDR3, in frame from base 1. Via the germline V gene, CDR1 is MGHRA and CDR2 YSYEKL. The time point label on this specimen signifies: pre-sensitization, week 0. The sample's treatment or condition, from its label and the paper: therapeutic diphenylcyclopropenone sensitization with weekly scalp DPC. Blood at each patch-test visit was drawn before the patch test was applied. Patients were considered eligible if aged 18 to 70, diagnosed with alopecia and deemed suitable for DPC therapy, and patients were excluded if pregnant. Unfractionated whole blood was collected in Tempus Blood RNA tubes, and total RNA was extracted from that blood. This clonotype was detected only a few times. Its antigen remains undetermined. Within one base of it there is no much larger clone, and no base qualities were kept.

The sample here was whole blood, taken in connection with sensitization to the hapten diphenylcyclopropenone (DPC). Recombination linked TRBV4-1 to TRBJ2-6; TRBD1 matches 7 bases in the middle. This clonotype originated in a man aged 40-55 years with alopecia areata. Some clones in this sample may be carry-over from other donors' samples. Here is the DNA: TGCGCCAGCAGCCTTAGAGGGGACAGCTCTGGGGCCAACGTCCTGACTTTC. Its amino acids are CASSLRGDSSGANVLTF.